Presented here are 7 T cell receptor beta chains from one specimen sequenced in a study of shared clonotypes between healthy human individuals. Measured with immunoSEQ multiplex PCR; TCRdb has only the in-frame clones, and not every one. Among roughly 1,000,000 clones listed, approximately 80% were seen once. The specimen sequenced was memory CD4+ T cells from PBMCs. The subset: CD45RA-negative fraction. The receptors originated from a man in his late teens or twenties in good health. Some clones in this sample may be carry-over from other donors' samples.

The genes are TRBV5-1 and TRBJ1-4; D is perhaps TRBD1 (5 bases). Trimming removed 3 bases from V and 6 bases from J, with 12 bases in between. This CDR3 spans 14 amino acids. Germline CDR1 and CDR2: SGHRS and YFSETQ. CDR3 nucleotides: TGCGCCAGCAGCTACTCGTCGGGGGATGAAAAACTGTTTTTT. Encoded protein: CASSYSSGDEKLFF.

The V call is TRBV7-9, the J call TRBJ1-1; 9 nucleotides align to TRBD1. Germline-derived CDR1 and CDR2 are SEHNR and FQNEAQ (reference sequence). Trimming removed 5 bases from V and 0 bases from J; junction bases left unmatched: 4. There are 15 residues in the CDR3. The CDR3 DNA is TGTGCCAGCAGCCCCCGGACAGGGGTGAACACTGAAGCTTTCTTT. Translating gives CASSPRTGVNTEAFF. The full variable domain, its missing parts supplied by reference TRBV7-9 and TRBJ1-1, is DTGVSQNPRHKITKRGQNVTFRCDPISEHNRLYWYRQTLGQGPEFLTYFQNEAQLEKSRLLSDRFSAERPKGSFSTLEIQRTEQGDSAMYLCASSPRTGVNTEAFFGQGTRLTVV.

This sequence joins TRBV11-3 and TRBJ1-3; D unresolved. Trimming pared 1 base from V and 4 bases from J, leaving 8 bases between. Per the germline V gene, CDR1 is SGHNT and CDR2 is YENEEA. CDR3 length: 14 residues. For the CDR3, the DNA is TGTGCCAGCAGCTTAGGCCCAGGAGGAAACACCATATATTTT. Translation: CASSLGPGGNTIYF.

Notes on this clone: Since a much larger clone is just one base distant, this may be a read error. The CDR3 spells CASSMTNTEAFF. CDR3 coding DNA: TGTGCCAGCAGCATGACGAACACTGAAGCTTTCTTT. This rearrangement joins TRBV28 to TRBJ1-1, with unresolved D. With 6 bases removed from V and 1 base from J, the gap between germline ends came to 6 bases. This CDR3 has 12 residues. Per the germline V gene, CDR1 is MDHEN and CDR2 is SYDVKM.

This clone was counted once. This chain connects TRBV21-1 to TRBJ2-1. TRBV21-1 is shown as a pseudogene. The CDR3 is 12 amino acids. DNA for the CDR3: TGTGCCAGCAGCGATAAGCTTGGCGAGCAGTTCTTC. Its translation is CASSDKLGEQFF.

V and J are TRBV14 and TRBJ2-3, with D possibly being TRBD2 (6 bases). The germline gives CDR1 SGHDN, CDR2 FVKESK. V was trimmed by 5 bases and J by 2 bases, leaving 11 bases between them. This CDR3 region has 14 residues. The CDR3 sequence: CASSFGGLTDTQYF. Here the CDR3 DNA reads TGTGCCAGCAGCTTCGGGGGACTCACAGATACGCAGTATTTT.

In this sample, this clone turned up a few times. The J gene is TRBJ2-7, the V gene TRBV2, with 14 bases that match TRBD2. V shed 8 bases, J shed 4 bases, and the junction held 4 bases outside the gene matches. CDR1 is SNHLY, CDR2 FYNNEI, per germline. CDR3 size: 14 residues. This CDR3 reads CASLGTSGSYEQYF. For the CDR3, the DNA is TGTGCCAGCCTGGGGACTAGCGGGAGTTACGAGCAGTACTTC.